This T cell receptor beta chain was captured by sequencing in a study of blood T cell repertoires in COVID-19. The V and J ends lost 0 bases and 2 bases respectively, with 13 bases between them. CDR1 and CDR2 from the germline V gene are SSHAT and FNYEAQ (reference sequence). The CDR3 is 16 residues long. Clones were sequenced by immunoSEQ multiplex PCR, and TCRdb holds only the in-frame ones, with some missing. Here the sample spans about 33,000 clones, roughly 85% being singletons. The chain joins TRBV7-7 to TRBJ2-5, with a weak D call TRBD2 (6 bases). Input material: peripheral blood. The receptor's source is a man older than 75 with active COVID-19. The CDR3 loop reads CASSLAPSRGQETQYF. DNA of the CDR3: TGTGCCAGCAGCTTAGCCCCTAGCCGGGGGCAAGAGACCCAGTACTTC.